This TCR beta chain comes out of a study of vaccination effects on CD4 cells after COVID-19. Background on the study: Subjects were given two BNT162b2 or mRNA-1273 vaccine doses.

Per germline, CDR1 KGHSH and CDR2 LQKENI. This CDR3 is built from 16 residues. V lost 3 bases, J lost 1 base, and 15 bases lay in between. The protocol was immunoSEQ multiplex PCR, while the TCRdb copy is restricted to in-frame clones and leaves out a portion. The sample carries 9,500 to 13,000 clones, 65% to 75% recorded once. On this clone itself: The antigen is unknown.

ViraFEST assay sequencing came after antigen-specific CD4+ T cells were expanded with viral peptide pools. Cells that had been cultured for less than 13 days were the source of isolated CD4+ T cells. The specimen comprised CD4+ T cells from PBMCs cultured with HCoV-229E spike peptides, sampled before COVID-19 vaccination. The TCR sequence derives from a human donor who received a COVID-19 vaccine. The chain couples TRBV18 to TRBJ1-1, with D possibly being TRBD1 (5 bases). The CDR3 is CASSPWRTQANTEAFF. CDR3 nucleotide sequence: TGTGCCAGCTCACCCTGGCGTACACAGGCGAACACTGAAGCTTTCTTT. The full variable domain, completed using reference TRBV18 and TRBJ1-1, is NAGVMQNPRHLVRRRGQEARLRCSPMKGHSHVYWYRQLPEEGLKFMVYLQKENIIDESGMPKERFSAEFPKEGPSILRIQQVVRGDSAAYFCASSPWRTQANTEAFFGQGTRLTVV.